Shown below are 2 T cell receptor beta chains from a single sample sequenced in a study of beta chain features in type 1 diabetes. As every portion of the isolated RNA was reverse transcribed, the sequencing read expressed TCRB transcripts. The table came from immunoSEQ multiplex PCR; TCRdb's copy has only in-frame clones and leaves some out. In the table there are about 650,000 clones, roughly an eighth of which are singletons. No antigen has been identified for these receptors. Study-wide results and limits: Type 1 diabetes patients had TCRB CDR3s that were shorter (moderately but significantly so) in all four CD4+ subsets.

The specimen sequenced was naive CD4+ T cells from blood. The receptors originated from a man aged 30 to 45 with type 1 diabetes.

The chain has TRBV5-1 and TRBJ1-2; TRBD1 matches 9 bases. The CDR3 has 14 amino acids. Per the germline V gene, CDR1 is SGHRS and CDR2 is YFSETQ. Trimming removed 5 bases from V and 8 bases from J; junction bases left unmatched: 10. The DNA of the CDR3 is TGCGCCAGCAGTCCGGGACAGGGCGAATACGGCTACACCTTC. This translates into CASSPGQGEYGYTF. Full variable domain (outside the CDR3, taken from reference TRBV5-1 and TRBJ1-2): KAGVTQTPRYLIKTRGQQVTLSCSPISGHRSVSWYQQTPGQGLQFLFEYFSETQRNKGNFPGRFSGRQFSNSRSEMNVSTLELGDSALYLCASSPGQGEYGYTFGSGTRLTVV.

The genes are TRBV9 and TRBJ2-1; TRBD1 agrees at 12 bases. The CDR3 consists of 17 residues. Germline CDR1 and CDR2: SGDLS and YYNGEE. The J segment lost 7 bases and the V segment lost 2 bases, leaving 10 bases of the junction unmatched. As DNA, the CDR3 is TGTGCCAGCAGCGTCCCCGGGACAGGGGGCGCGGGGAATGAGCAGTTCTTC. It is translated as CASSVPGTGGAGNEQFF.